One sample yielded the 19 T cell receptor beta chains listed below, sequenced in a study of cytomegalovirus exposure and HLA in healthy donors. PCR primers comprised 60 Vbeta and 13 Jbeta primers. Using immunoSEQ multiplex PCR, the repertoire was profiled, and TCRdb retains in-frame clones only, with some absent. The sample has under 150,000 clones; roughly 89% are singletons. Sequences were obtained from PBMCs. All receptors come from a woman in her 30s in good health and CMV-seronegative.

A few counts support this clone. The chain employs TRBV13 and TRBJ1-4; TRBD1 aligns across 7 bases. Germline-derived CDR1 and CDR2 are PRHDT and FYEKMQ (reference sequence). This CDR3 spans 13 amino acids. V dropped 4 bases and J dropped 9; count of bases not matched to a gene: 5. The CDR3 here is CASSSETGQKLFF. CDR3 nucleotides: TGTGCCAGCAGCTCGGAGACAGGGCAAAAACTGTTTTTT.

The chain recombines TRBV5-1 with TRBJ1-5, with D possibly TRBD1 on 6 matching bases. CDR3 length: 15 residues. V lost 0 bases and J lost 6, with 13 bases in between. The V gene's germline CDR1 is SGHRS and CDR2 YFSETQ. CDR3 in amino acids: CASSLVPGGPQPQHF. The CDR3 nucleotides read TGCGCCAGCAGCTTGGTTCCGGGGGGCCCTCAGCCCCAGCATTTT.

V usage is TRBV15 and J usage is TRBJ2-2; D gene unclear. Per the germline V gene, CDR1 is LNHNV and CDR2 is YYDKDF (reference sequence). The germline V and J ends were trimmed by 5 bases and 3 bases, with 10 bases remaining between them. This CDR3 contains 14 residues. CDR3 sequence reads: CATSSVLDTGELFF. CDR3 nucleotides: TGTGCCACCAGCTCGGTTTTGGACACCGGGGAGCTGTTTTTT.

The chain combines TRBV13 with TRBJ1-3, with 9 positions matching TRBD1. Germline V gene sequence: CDR1 PRHDT, CDR2 FYEKMQ (reference sequence). V lost 5 bases and J lost 4; bases outside the gene matches: 3. CDR3 size: 14 residues. The CDR3 nucleotides are TGTGCCAGCAGCACAGGGGGCGCAGGAAACACCATATATTTT. Protein: CASSTGGAGNTIYF.

The rearrangement joins TRBV28 to TRBJ1-5; possible D gene TRBD1, 6 bases. This CDR3 has 13 amino acids. Germline-derived CDR1 and CDR2 are MDHEN and SYDVKM. The V end was cut by 5 bases, the J end by 7 bases, with 12 bases between. The CDR3 DNA is TGTGCCAGCAGTACACGGACAGAGCAGCCCCAGCATTTT. Protein product: CASSTRTEQPQHF.

In this sample, this clone turned up many times. The chain is built from TRBV6-5 and TRBJ2-7, with TRBD1 identical over 9 bases. The CDR3 runs 15 residues. After removal of 0 bases from V and 1 base from J, the junction contained 1 base not matched to a gene. CDR1 is MNHEY and CDR2 is SVGAGI in the germline V gene. CDR3 coding DNA: TGTGCCAGCAGTTACTCCGGGACAGGGTCCTACGAGCAGTACTTC. It encodes CASSYSGTGSYEQYF.

The J gene is TRBJ2-4, the V gene TRBV19; TRBD1 is a possible D gene (5 bases). Trimming cost V 3 bases and J 8 bases, with 20 bases left between them. The CDR3 is made up of 16 amino acids. Germline V gene data show CDR1 as LNHDA and CDR2 as SQIVND (reference sequence). The CDR3 loop is CASSMLGASESDIQYF. For the CDR3, the DNA is TGTGCCAGTAGTATGTTAGGGGCCTCCGAAAGCGACATTCAGTACTTC.

The V call is TRBV9, the J call TRBJ2-1; the D gene is possibly TRBD1 (6 bases). Germline V CDR1 and CDR2: SGDLS, YYNGEE. CDR3 length: 13 residues. Trimming left V 3 bases short and J 3 bases short, with 7 bases between. The CDR3 nucleotides read TGTGCCAGCAGCGGGGACATCTACAATGAGCAGTTCTTC. As protein: CASSGDIYNEQFF. The full variable domain, in which reference TRBV9 and TRBJ2-1 provide the parts outside the CDR3, is DSGVTQTPKHLITATGQRVTLRCSPRSGDLSVYWYQQSLDQGLQFLIQYYNGEERAKGNILERFSAQQFPDLHSELNLSSLELGDSALYFCASSGDIYNEQFFGPGTRLTVL.

The table lists this clone with a count of one. The chain combines TRBV28 with TRBJ2-2; 8 bases agree with TRBD2. This CDR3 is 15 amino acids long. The V and J ends lost 5 bases and 4 bases, in that order; junction bases with no gene match: 6. The germline CDR1 and CDR2 sequences are MDHEN and SYDVKM. CDR3 bases: TGTGCCAGCAGTCGGGGGGGGACGAGCACCGGGGAGCTGTTTTTT. Protein sequence: CASSRGGTSTGELFF.

The rearrangement joins TRBV5-6 to TRBJ2-5, with 9 bases matching TRBD2. The V gene end was trimmed by 1 base and the J gene end by 5 bases; junction bases not matched to a gene: 9. The CDR3 spans 16 residues. Germline V lookup: CDR1 SGHDT, CDR2 YYEEEE. CDR3 sequence reads: CASSLLRGGAYETQYF. The CDR3 DNA sequence: TGTGCCAGCAGCTTGCTTCGCGGGGGGGCCTATGAGACCCAGTACTTC.

The chain combines TRBV2 with TRBJ1-1; 9 nucleotides align to TRBD1. Looked up from germline, CDR1 is SNHLY and CDR2 is FYNNEI. V shed 7 bases, J shed 1 base, and the junction held 4 bases outside the gene matches. The CDR3 loop spans 14 amino acids. Here the CDR3 DNA reads TGTGCCAGCAAAAGGGGACAGGGGAACACTGAAGCTTTCTTT. It yields the protein CASKRGQGNTEAFF.

This chain uses TRBV27 with TRBJ1-2; maybe TRBD1 (6 bases). V gave up 1 base and J gave up 7 bases, with 10 bases separating them. This CDR3 spans 13 amino acids. The germline CDR1 and CDR2 sequences are MNHEY and SMNVEV (reference sequence). The CDR3 sequence is CASSLLGHGGYTF. CDR3 bases: TGTGCCAGCAGTTTATTGGGACATGGTGGCTACACCTTC.

The genes are TRBV18 and TRBJ1-3; D not certain. V lost 1 base and J lost 0, with 7 bases in between. Looked up from germline, CDR1 is KGHSH and CDR2 is LQKENI. The CDR3 length is 15 residues. CDR3 residues: CASSPRDPSGNTIYF. Here the CDR3 DNA reads TGTGCCAGCTCACCACGCGATCCCTCTGGAAACACCATATATTTT.

This clone was seen only once. The CDR3, as DNA: TGTGCCAGATTTATGCAACAGGGGGCGACCGAGCAGTACTTC. Amino acids: CARFMQQGATEQYF. V usage is TRBV7-9 and J usage is TRBJ2-7, with TRBD1 identical over 9 bases. Germline V gene lookup returns CDR1 SEHNR and CDR2 FQNEAQ (reference sequence). Trimming cost V 9 bases and J 6 bases; bases outside gene matches: 12. The CDR3 runs 14 residues.

This clone was detected only once. The chain employs TRBV6-5 and TRBJ2-7; 7 nucleotides line up with TRBD1. V shed 5 bases, J shed 2 bases, and the junction held 6 bases outside the gene matches. Per the germline V gene, CDR1 is MNHEY and CDR2 is SVGAGI. This CDR3 comprises 14 residues. CDR3: CASSLDRDPYEQYF. The CDR3 DNA sequence: TGTGCCAGCAGTCTTGACAGGGACCCCTACGAGCAGTACTTC.

This chain joins TRBV5-4 and TRBJ2-7, with D possibly being TRBD1 (6 bases). The CDR3 is made up of 14 amino acids. V was shortened by 0 bases and J by 0 bases, with 7 bases between the two germline ends. From germline, CDR1 is SGHNT and CDR2 YYREEE (reference sequence). Here the CDR3 reads CASSLVDSSYEQYF. CDR3 coding DNA: TGTGCCAGCAGCTTGGTGGACAGCTCCTACGAGCAGTACTTC.

The rearrangement uses TRBV6-5 and TRBJ1-2, with 9 bases identical to TRBD1. The V and J ends lost 3 bases and 6 bases, in that order; junction bases with no gene match: 2. Germline V gene lookup returns CDR1 MNHEY and CDR2 SVGAGI. The CDR3 runs 13 residues. CDR3 coding DNA: TGTGCCAGCAGTTATAGGACAGGGGATGGCTACACCTTC. This gives the protein CASSYRTGDGYTF.

This rearrangement joins TRBV28 to TRBJ2-2; no reliable D call. The germline V gene has CDR1 MDHEN and CDR2 SYDVKM. Trimming stripped 5 bases from V and 0 bases from J, with 13 bases between. The CDR3 contains 16 residues. The CDR3 loop reads CASSPSGGPNTGELFF. For the CDR3, the DNA is TGTGCCAGCAGTCCGTCCGGCGGCCCGAACACCGGGGAGCTGTTTTTT. Full variable domain (remainder filled in from reference TRBV28 and TRBJ2-2): DVKVTQSSRYLVKRTGEKVFLECVQDMDHENMFWYRQDPGLGLRLIYFSYDVKMKEKGDIPEGYSVSREKKERFSLILESASTNQTSMYLCASSPSGGPNTGELFFGEGSRLTVL.

The chain joins TRBV11-2 to TRBJ2-3; possible D gene TRBD1, 5 bases. Trimming left V 1 base short and J 8 bases short, with 28 bases between. The CDR3 is 19 amino acids. Germline V gene data show CDR1 as SGHAT and CDR2 as FQNNGV. This CDR3 reads CASSLGTDNLMGNSGTQYF. The CDR3 DNA is TGTGCCAGCAGCTTAGGGACGGACAATCTCATGGGGAATTCTGGTACGCAGTATTTT.